The clone carrying this T cell receptor beta chain is labeled as medium-sized. What it binds is unknown. The authors' processing: The study built a papillary thyroid cancer distant-metastasis classifier from CDR3 differences across clinicopathological groups. TCRdb used MiXCR to call clones anew from the PCR reads. Here the V and J calls rest on TCRdb's processing, not on the authors' analysis. The sample includes fewer than 8,000 clones, about 20% of them seen just once. CDR1 and CDR2 from the germline V gene are LNHDA and SQIVND (reference sequence). Between the trimmed V and J ends, which lost 5 bases and 2 bases, there was a span of 12 bases. This CDR3 has 14 amino acids. This sample was taken from a study of metastatic and nonmetastatic thyroid tumors. Study-level information: Across blood and tumor or nodule tissue, repertoires from malignant and benign thyroid patients were compared with one another.

Overall study findings and caveats: It was reported that TCR beta diversity was significantly higher in malignant thyroid tumors than benign nodules, in blood and tumor.

All patients were treatment-naive before thyroid surgery. This sequence joins TRBV19 and TRBJ2-5; no definite D call. The TCR comes from a female donor with papillary thyroid cancer or a benign thyroid nodule (not recorded which). Some clones in this sample may be carry-over from other donors' samples. Sample: adjacent normal tissue. As DNA, the CDR3 is TGTGCCAGTAGTCAGACCTACACGCAAGAGACCCAGTACTTC. It codes for CASSQTYTQETQYF.